This T cell receptor beta chain was identified in a study of shared clonotypes between healthy human individuals. Each donor was a Caucasian adult residing in Nashville, Tennessee. To note about this clone: Its antigen is still unknown.

Assay execution proceeded at the deep level. Once extracted for a subset, genomic DNA was divided evenly among several immunoSEQ plates. Clones were read by immunoSEQ multiplex PCR, and TCRdb kept only the in-frame ones, dropping some. Of about half a million clones listed, roughly 78% were seen once; the top ten hold 10% to 15%. Study outcomes and limitations: Clonotype sharing among the donors was expected to vary with sequencing depth.

The TCR was taken from a woman between 40 and 55 years old in good health. Some clones in this sample may be carry-over from other donors' samples. Input material: PBMCs.

The CDR3 loop is CASSSRLAASTDTQYF. The CDR3, as DNA: TGCGCCAGCAGCTCGAGACTAGCAGCTAGCACAGATACGCAGTATTTT. The chain has TRBV5-1 and TRBJ2-3, with 7 bases that match TRBD2. The germline V gene has CDR1 SGHRS and CDR2 YFSETQ. V gave up 3 bases and J gave up 0 bases; unmatched junction bases: 7. This CDR3 contains 16 residues. Supplemented by reference TRBV5-1 and TRBJ2-3, the full variable domain reads KAGVTQTPRYLIKTRGQQVTLSCSPISGHRSVSWYQQTPGQGLQFLFEYFSETQRNKGNFPGRFSGRQFSNSRSEMNVSTLELGDSALYLCASSSRLAASTDTQYFGPGTRLTVL.